Only a few counts were recorded for the clone carrying this T cell receptor beta chain. The data belong to a study of OX40 agonist ivuxolimab in advanced cancers. Whole-study context: Patients received intravenous ivuxolimab every 2 weeks at 0.01 to 10 mg/kg. At around 83% male, the cohort had a mean age of approximately 64 years, ranging from 23 to 79.

Clones were sequenced by immunoSEQ multiplex PCR, and TCRdb holds only the in-frame ones, with some missing. The repertoire consists of tens of thousands of clones, with roughly 80% occurring once and the leading ten covering more than 6.5%. V lost 3 bases to trimming and J lost 4 bases; unmatched junction nucleotides: 4. Germline values: CDR1 LNHDA, CDR2 SQIVND (reference sequence). The CDR3 extends over 14 amino acids. This sequence joins TRBV19 and TRBJ2-5; 8 bases fit TRBD1. This TCR derives from an adult with an advanced solid tumor such as melanoma, head and neck, liver or kidney cancer. The starting material was CD4+ or CD8+ T cells sorted from blood, obtained in a trial of the OX40 agonist ivuxolimab. CDR3 in DNA: TGTGCCAGTAGTATCTCAGGGGGCGGAGAGACCCAGTACTTC. Amino acid sequence: CASSISGGGETQYF.